The sequence of this T cell receptor (beta chain) was determined in a study of blood T cell repertoires in COVID-19. Study context: The United States, Italy and Spain provided the acute and convalescent COVID-19 samples. T cells, B-cell-depleted T cells, or PBMCs supplied cDNA or gDNA.

How the authors handled the data: It was from reference gene primer amplification that nucleated cell counts were estimated. Method: immunoSEQ multiplex PCR; TCRdb's copy keeps in-frame clones and lacks some. V, J and clone size are taken as reported in that table, and D and trimming were inferred from the DNA itself. The table records 650,000 to 800,000 clones, 75% to 90% of them present only once. The CDR3 extends over 13 amino acids. V was trimmed by 5 bases and J by 12 bases, leaving 20 bases between them. The germline gives CDR1 SGHTA, CDR2 FQGNSA. This TCR was sampled from a woman younger than 35 with acute or convalescent COVID-19. Material for sequencing was peripheral blood. V and J are TRBV7-2 and TRBJ2-7; tentative D call: TRBD2 (7 bases). The CDR3 bases are TGTGCCAGCAGCCCCCGGGGGGACATTTTGCCGTACTTC. It is translated as CASSPRGDILPYF.